Shown below are 20 T cell receptor beta chains from a single sample sequenced in a study of OX40 agonist ivuxolimab in advanced cancers. Profiling relied on immunoSEQ multiplex PCR, and the TCRdb table lists in-frame clones only, not all of them. Of some 67,000 clones listed, about 91% are singletons. Specimen: CD4+ or CD8+ T cells sorted from blood, collected in a trial of the OX40 agonist ivuxolimab. These receptors originate from an adult with an advanced solid tumor such as melanoma, head and neck, liver or kidney cancer.

The rearrangement links TRBV5-1 to TRBJ2-1; D may be TRBD2 (6 bases). V lost 4 bases and J 8 bases, leaving 13 bases between the germline ends. The CDR3 is 13 amino acids. Germline-derived CDR1 and CDR2 are SGHRS and YFSETQ. CDR3 in amino acids: CASSMTSFDEQFF. In DNA form, the CDR3 reads TGCGCCAGCAGCATGACTAGTTTCGATGAGCAGTTCTTC.

The chain carries TRBV30 and TRBJ1-2; TRBD1 is a possible D gene (6 bases). Germline CDR1 reads GTSNPN; CDR2 reads SVGIG (reference sequence). V shed 1 base and J shed 7 bases, with 10 bases lying between them. The CDR3 is 12 residues long. In DNA form, the CDR3 reads TGTGCCTGGAGTGAGGCAGGGGCTGGCTACACCTTC. This encodes CAWSEAGAGYTF.

The chain couples TRBV7-9 to TRBJ2-5; 8 nucleotides match TRBD2. Germline CDR1 is SEHNR and CDR2 is FQNEAQ (reference sequence). This CDR3 contains 14 residues. Trimming cost V 6 bases and J 5 bases; bases outside gene matches: 8. CDR3 sequence (DNA): TGTGCCAGCAGTATCAGCGGGGGCCGTGAGACCCAGTACTTC. This sequence encodes CASSISGGRETQYF.

The chain employs TRBV7-2 and TRBJ2-6, with TRBD2 as a possible D gene (6 bases). V dropped 5 bases and J dropped 3 bases, with 8 bases sitting between them. The CDR3 totals 14 residues. CDR1 and CDR2 (germline): SGHTA, FQGNSA. CDR3 DNA sequence: TGTGCCAGCAGCGTCGGGAGTGGGGCCAACGTCCTGACTTTC. Its translation: CASSVGSGANVLTF.

The chain links TRBV2 to TRBJ1-1; no clear D. This CDR3 region has 13 residues. In germline, CDR1 is SNHLY, CDR2 FYNNEI. The ends were cut back, 5 bases at V and 0 bases at J, with 7 bases in the middle. The CDR3 here is CASSNQVNTEAFF. The CDR3 DNA reads as TGTGCCAGCAGTAATCAAGTGAACACTGAAGCTTTCTTT.

The J gene is TRBJ1-4, the V gene TRBV18; D is uncertain. The CDR3 spans 15 residues. V lost 4 bases, J lost 5 bases, and 14 bases lay in between. Per the germline V gene, CDR1 is KGHSH and CDR2 is LQKENI. The CDR3 coding sequence is TGTGCCAGCTCACTGAACTGGGGAGTGAATGAAAAACTGTTTTTT. The encoded protein is CASSLNWGVNEKLFF. The variable domain in full, completed from reference TRBV18 and TRBJ1-4, reads NAGVMQNPRHLVRRRGQEARLRCSPMKGHSHVYWYRQLPEEGLKFMVYLQKENIIDESGMPKERFSAEFPKEGPSILRIQQVVRGDSAAYFCASSLNWGVNEKLFFGSGTQLSVL.

The V call is TRBV6-5, the J call TRBJ1-5; no clear D gene. Trimming pared 0 bases from V and 6 bases from J, leaving 9 bases between. The CDR3 length is 14 residues. CDR1 and CDR2 from the germline V gene are MNHEY and SVGAGI. In DNA, the CDR3 is TGTGCCAGCAGTTACTCGGGCTGGGGTCAGCCCCAGCATTTT. Translating gives CASSYSGWGQPQHF.

The genes are TRBV5-4 and TRBJ1-2, with D unresolved. Germline V gives CDR1 SGHNT, CDR2 YYREEE (reference sequence). The CDR3 consists of 14 residues. V lost 5 bases to trimming and J lost 3 bases, with 14 bases between them. The CDR3 region has the DNA TGTGCCAGCAGACTAGTTTTTTCGGACTATGGCTACACCTTC. Translating gives CASRLVFSDYGYTF.

The chain couples TRBV10-2 to TRBJ2-3, with 7 bases that match TRBD1. V lost 4 bases, J lost 0 bases, and 7 bases stayed unmatched. From germline, CDR1 is WSHSY and CDR2 SAAADI. This CDR3 is 16 amino acids long. The CDR3 region has the DNA TGCGCCAGCAGTGCTTGGACAGGAGTTAGCACAGATACGCAGTATTTT. Protein: CASSAWTGVSTDTQYF.

The rearrangement uses TRBV6-5 and TRBJ1-3; possible D gene TRBD1, 6 bases. The CDR3 consists of 14 residues. Germline V gives CDR1 MNHEY, CDR2 SVGAGI. Trimming shortened V by 4 bases and J by 3 bases, and 10 bases separated the two germline ends. CDR3 residues: CASSLGTLGNTIYF. The DNA of the CDR3 is TGTGCCAGCAGTTTAGGGACACTTGGAAACACCATATATTTT.

V and J are TRBV18 and TRBJ1-2; 9 bases fit TRBD1. V lost 6 bases, J lost 8 bases, and 13 bases stayed unmatched. CDR3 length: 15 amino acids. Germline V gives CDR1 KGHSH, CDR2 LQKENI. The chain's CDR3 is CASSEKLQGAKGYTF. CDR3 nucleotides: TGTGCCAGCTCGGAGAAACTACAGGGGGCGAAAGGCTACACCTTC. Full variable domain (rest looked up from reference TRBV18 and TRBJ1-2): NAGVMQNPRHLVRRRGQEARLRCSPMKGHSHVYWYRQLPEEGLKFMVYLQKENIIDESGMPKERFSAEFPKEGPSILRIQQVVRGDSAAYFCASSEKLQGAKGYTFGSGTRLTVV.

The chain links TRBV28 to TRBJ1-1; TRBD1 is a possible D gene (5 bases). CDR1 and CDR2 from the germline V gene are MDHEN and SYDVKM. With 4 bases removed from V and 1 base from J, the gap between germline ends came to 7 bases. This CDR3 has 13 residues. The DNA for the CDR3 is TGTGCCAGCAGTTCCGGACAGAACACTGAAGCTTTCTTT. Protein sequence: CASSSGQNTEAFF.

The V call is TRBV28, the J call TRBJ1-4, with unresolved D. The CDR3 has 15 amino acids. Trimming left V 3 bases short and J 0 bases short, with 8 bases between. Per the germline V gene, CDR1 is MDHEN and CDR2 is SYDVKM. CDR3 DNA: TGTGCCAGCAGTTTGAGTGGGGCAACTAATGAAAAACTGTTTTTT. Its translation: CASSLSGATNEKLFF.

The chain employs TRBV7-8 and TRBJ1-1; D unresolved. Trimming shortened V by 2 bases and J by 5 bases, and 9 bases separated the two germline ends. CDR1 is SGHVS, CDR2 FQNEAQ, per germline. The CDR3 runs to 13 residues. CDR3 nucleotide sequence: TGTGCCAGCAGCTTAACAGCGGAAACTGAAGCTTTCTTT. Translation: CASSLTAETEAFF.

The chain carries TRBV6-1 and TRBJ2-3, with D perhaps TRBD1 (6 bases). The CDR3 sequence is 14 residues long. CDR1 MNHNS and CDR2 SASEGT come from the germline V gene. V lost 7 bases and J 2 bases, leaving 13 bases between the germline ends. This CDR3 reads CASMGHRLTDTQYF. CDR3 sequence (DNA): TGTGCCAGCATGGGACATCGACTCACAGATACGCAGTATTTT.

The gene calls are TRBV6-6 and TRBJ2-1; no clear D. The CDR3 totals 14 residues. With 9 bases removed from V and 2 bases from J, the gap between germline ends came to 14 bases. Germline loops: CDR1 MNHNY, CDR2 SVGAGI (reference sequence). The CDR3 DNA is TGTGCCAGTGAGCCGTCCGGAACCTACAATGAGCAGTTCTTC. Its translation is CASEPSGTYNEQFF.

The table lists this clone with a count of one. The genes are TRBV9 and TRBJ1-2, with D perhaps matching TRBD1 (5 bases). CDR3 length: 14 residues. V lost 0 bases and J 8 bases, leaving 14 bases between the germline ends. CDR1 and CDR2 (germline): SGDLS, YYNGEE. The CDR3 DNA reads as TGTGCCAGCAGCGTAGTGGGGACTGGGGAGGGCTACACCTTC. This sequence encodes CASSVVGTGEGYTF.

The chain employs TRBV28 and TRBJ2-1; D possibly corresponds to TRBD2 (6 bases). Per germline, CDR1 MDHEN and CDR2 SYDVKM. This CDR3 has 15 amino acids. V gave up 2 bases and J gave up 6 bases, with 14 bases separating them. This CDR3 is CASSLGGGTLNEQFF. The CDR3 nucleotides read TGTGCCAGCAGTTTAGGTGGGGGGACGCTCAATGAGCAGTTCTTC.

This chain joins TRBV28 and TRBJ1-4, with 9 bases aligning to TRBD1. Germline trimming cut 11 bases from V and 5 bases from J; bases unmatched to any gene: 12. CDR3 length: 15 residues. Looked up from germline, CDR1 is MDHEN and CDR2 is SYDVKM. CDR3 amino acids: CAVTPSGTGNEKLFF. CDR3 DNA sequence: TGTGCCGTTACCCCTTCCGGGACAGGGAATGAAAAACTGTTTTTT.

The rearrangement uses TRBV5-5 and TRBJ2-1; 10 positions match TRBD2. CDR3 length: 18 amino acids. V gave up 3 bases and J gave up 7 bases; unmatched junction bases: 16. CDR1 is SGHKS, CDR2 YYEKEE, per germline (reference sequence). This CDR3 is CASSSSTSGAHLGNEQFF. The CDR3 DNA reads TGTGCCAGCAGCTCATCTACTAGCGGGGCCCATCTGGGAAATGAGCAGTTCTTC.